This T cell receptor beta chain came from a study of cytomegalovirus exposure and HLA in healthy donors. Study-wide points: Rarity held for most TCR sequences, but there were some public TCRs that occurred in many donors.

CDR1 is SGHTA, CDR2 FQGNSA, per germline. Between the trimmed V and J ends, which lost 5 bases and 0 bases, there was a span of 16 bases. The CDR3 is 16 residues long. Remarks on this clone: Its target is unknown.

TCRdb keeps only in-frame clones here, not all; method: immunoSEQ multiplex PCR. This sample has 150,000 to 200,000 clones; 85% to 90% occur once, and the top ten carry roughly 5.7%. The TCR sequence derives from a young woman in good health and CMV-seronegative. Sequencing used PBMCs. This chain links TRBV7-2 with TRBJ1-2; TRBD1 is a possible D gene (5 bases). The CDR3 DNA reads as TGTGCCAGCAGCAAGCAACGGGGCCCCGCTAACTATGGCTACACCTTC. As protein: CASSKQRGPANYGYTF.